The present TCR beta chain was sequenced within a study of regulatory T cells in long-lasting Graves disease. Across the study: Graves' patients (newly diagnosed) had been on antithyroid drugs under 3 months.

Time point: newly diagnosed GD, antithyroid drugs for less than 3 months. The TCR library was made from RNA that had been extracted from PBMCs in TRIzol. Approximately 10 milliliters of peripheral blood went into EDTA tubes. This CDR3 spans 13 amino acids. With 6 bases clipped from V and 3 bases from J, the junction kept 3 bases outside the gene matches. Germline CDR1 is ENHRY and CDR2 is SYGVKD. This clonotype appeared a few times. Its target is not known. Relying on iRepertoire HTBI primers and Arm-PCR of CDR3 regions, the team built TCR beta libraries. In TCRdb, the multiplex PCR reads were re-called with MiXCR into one record per CDR3 protein. The table has about 420,000 distinct CDR3 sequences, about 15% seen once. Study-wide points: Under persistent disease, TRBV28, TRBJ1-2 and TRBJ2-5 were used preferentially.

Separately, the same data were catalogued under a study of T cells in Graves' hyperthyroidism and ophthalmopathy.

The rearrangement joins TRBV10-3 to TRBJ1-2, with 8 bases aligning to TRBD1. This receptor was taken from a young woman with Graves disease. The specimen comprised peripheral blood mononuclear cells (PBMCs), sampled at new diagnosis, from a patient treated with antithyroid drugs. The CDR3 DNA sequence: TGTGCCATCAGCACAGGGGGTGACTATGGCTACACCTTC. Translating it yields CAISTGGDYGYTF.